This TCR beta chain was captured by sequencing in a study of T cells in Graves' hyperthyroidism and ophthalmopathy. CDR1 and CDR2 (germline): DFQATT, SNEGSKA (reference sequence). V was cut by 2 bases and J by 0 bases, with 12 bases left in between. This CDR3 has 15 residues. Template material for amplifying TCR beta CDR3 regions consisted of RNA transcripts. HTBI primers were employed in a first-round RT-PCR of the TCR CDR3. TCRdb itself ran the multiplex PCR reads through MiXCR, one entry per CDR3 protein. The data hold approximately 150,000 distinct CDR3 sequences, with over 7.5% observed a single time. Findings of the study overall: Ophthalmopathy, which appeared later, was predicted by the model a median roughly 6.4 months before onset.

Ten or more counts support this clonotype. Its antigen is currently unknown. The sample was blood. The gene calls are TRBV20-1 and TRBJ2-3, with D maybe TRBD2 (6 bases). The TCR sequence derives from a woman aged 18-29 years with Graves' hyperthyroidism that later progressed to Graves' ophthalmopathy. The CDR3 region is CSARTSSVSTDTQYF. CDR3 nucleotides: TGCAGTGCTAGAACGTCTAGCGTAAGCACAGATACGCAGTATTTT.